Given below is one T cell receptor (beta chain) in context. These data are taken from a study of technical replicates of blood from four donors. V was pared by 0 bases and J by 0 bases, with 7 bases between. The CDR3 covers 15 residues. Germline V gene lookup returns CDR1 SGHDT and CDR2 YYEEEE. Assay used: immunoSEQ multiplex PCR; TCRdb lists only in-frame clones, some missing. The table has 75,000 to 85,000 clones, under 97% seen once. This clonotype was obtained from a human donor in good health. The gene calls are TRBV5-6 and TRBJ2-1; unclear D gene. Sequencing used T cells isolated from PBMCs. As DNA, the CDR3 is TGTGCCAGCAGCTTGGACTTAAGCTCCTACAATGAGCAGTTCTTC. This sequence encodes CASSLDLSSYNEQFF.